This T cell receptor (beta chain) was found in a study of blood T cell repertoires in COVID-19. Across the whole study: Samples taken during acute and convalescent COVID-19 were collected in the United States, Italy and Spain. In each case, the material was cDNA or gDNA derived from T cells, B-cell-depleted T cells, or PBMCs.

In the original processing: Amplified reference gene primers provided the basis for estimating nucleated cell counts. TCRdb's table, derived via immunoSEQ multiplex PCR, lists solely in-frame clones and lacks some. The V and J calls and clone size were taken over from that table, and D and trimming were inferred from the DNA. The table records 110,000 or so clones, 75% to 90% of them present only once. The sample holds a few counts of this clone. The sequencing input was peripheral blood. The TCR was taken from a woman between 50 and 59 years old with acute or convalescent COVID-19.

The CDR3 protein is CASSIDRRGNNSPLHF. CDR3 in DNA: TGTGCCAGTAGTATAGATCGAAGGGGTAACAATTCACCCCTCCACTTT. The J gene is TRBJ1-6, the V gene TRBV19; D possibly corresponds to TRBD1 (5 bases). V dropped 0 bases and J dropped 7 bases, with 13 bases sitting between them. The CDR3 consists of 16 residues. Germline values: CDR1 LNHDA, CDR2 SQIVND (reference sequence).